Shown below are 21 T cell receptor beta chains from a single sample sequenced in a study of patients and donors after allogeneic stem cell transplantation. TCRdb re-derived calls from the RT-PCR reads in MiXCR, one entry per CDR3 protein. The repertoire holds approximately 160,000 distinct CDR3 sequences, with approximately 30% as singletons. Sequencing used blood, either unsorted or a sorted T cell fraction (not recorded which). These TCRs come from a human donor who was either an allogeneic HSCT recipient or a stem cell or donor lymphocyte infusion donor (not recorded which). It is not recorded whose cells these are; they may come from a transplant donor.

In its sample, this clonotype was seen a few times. The CDR3 region has the DNA TGTGCCATCAGTGGCACGGGAGGGGGGCAGTTCTTC. Protein sequence: CAISGTGGGQFF. The chain uses TRBV10-3 and TRBJ2-1, with 8 bases identical to TRBD2. Trimming removed 4 bases from V and 12 bases from J; junction bases left unmatched: 5. Looked up from germline, CDR1 is ENHRY and CDR2 is SYGVKD. This CDR3 comprises 12 residues.

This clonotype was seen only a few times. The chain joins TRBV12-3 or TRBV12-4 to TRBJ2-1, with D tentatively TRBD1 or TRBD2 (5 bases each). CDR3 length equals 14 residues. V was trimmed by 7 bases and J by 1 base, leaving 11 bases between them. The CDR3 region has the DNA TGTGCCAGCAACCGGGACCGATCCTACAATGAGCAGTTCTTC. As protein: CASNRDRSYNEQFF.

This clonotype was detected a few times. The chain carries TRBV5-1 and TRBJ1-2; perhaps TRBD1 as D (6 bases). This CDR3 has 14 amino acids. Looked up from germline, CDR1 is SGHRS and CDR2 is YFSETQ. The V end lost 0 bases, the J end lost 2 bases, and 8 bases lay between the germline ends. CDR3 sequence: CASSLAGVNYGYTF. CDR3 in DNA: TGCGCCAGCAGCTTGGCAGGGGTAAACTATGGCTACACCTTC.

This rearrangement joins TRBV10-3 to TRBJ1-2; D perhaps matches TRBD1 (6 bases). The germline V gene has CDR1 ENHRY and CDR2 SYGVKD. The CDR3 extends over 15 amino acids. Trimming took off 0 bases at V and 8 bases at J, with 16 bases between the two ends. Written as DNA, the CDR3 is TGTGCCATCAGTGAGTCGAATCTAGGCAGGGGCGGCTACACCTTC. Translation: CAISESNLGRGGYTF.

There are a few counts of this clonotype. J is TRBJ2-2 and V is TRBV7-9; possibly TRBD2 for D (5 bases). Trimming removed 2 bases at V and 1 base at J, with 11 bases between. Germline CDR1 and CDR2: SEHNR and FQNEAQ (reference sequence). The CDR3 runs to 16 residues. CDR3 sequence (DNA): TGTGCCAGCAGCTTACAATCGGGGAAGAACACCGGGGAGCTGTTTTTT. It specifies CASSLQSGKNTGELFF.

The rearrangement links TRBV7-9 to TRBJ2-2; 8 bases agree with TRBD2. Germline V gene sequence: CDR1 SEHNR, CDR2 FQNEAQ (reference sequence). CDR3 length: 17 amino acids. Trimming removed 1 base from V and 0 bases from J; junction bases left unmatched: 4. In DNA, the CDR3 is TGTGCCAGCAGCTTAGACTATAGCGGGACGAACACCGGGGAGCTGTTTTTT. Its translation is CASSLDYSGTNTGELFF.

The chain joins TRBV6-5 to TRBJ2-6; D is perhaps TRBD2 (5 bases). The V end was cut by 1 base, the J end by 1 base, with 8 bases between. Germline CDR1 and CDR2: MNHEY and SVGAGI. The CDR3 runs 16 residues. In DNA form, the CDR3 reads TGTGCCAGCAGTTACTTTACGGGGTCTGGGGCCAACGTCCTGACTTTC. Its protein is CASSYFTGSGANVLTF.

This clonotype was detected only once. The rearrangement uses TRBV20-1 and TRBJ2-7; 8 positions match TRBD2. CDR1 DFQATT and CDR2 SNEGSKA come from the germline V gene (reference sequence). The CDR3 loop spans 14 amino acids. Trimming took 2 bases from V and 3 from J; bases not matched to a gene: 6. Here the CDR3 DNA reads TGCAGTGCTAGAATTAGCGGGATCAGCTACGAGCAGTACTTC. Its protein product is CSARISGISYEQYF.

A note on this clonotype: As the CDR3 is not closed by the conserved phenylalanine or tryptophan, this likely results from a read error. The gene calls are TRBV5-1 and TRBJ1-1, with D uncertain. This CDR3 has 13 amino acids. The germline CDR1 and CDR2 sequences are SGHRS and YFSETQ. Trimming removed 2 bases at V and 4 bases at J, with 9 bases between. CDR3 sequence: CASSLGGGTEAFS. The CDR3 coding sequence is TGCGCCAGCAGCTTAGGAGGAGGCACTGAAGCTTTCTCT.

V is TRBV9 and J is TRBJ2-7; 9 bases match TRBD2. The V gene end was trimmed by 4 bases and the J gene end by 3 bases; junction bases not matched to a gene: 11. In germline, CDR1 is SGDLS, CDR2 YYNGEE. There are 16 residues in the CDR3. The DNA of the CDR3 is TGTGCCAGCAGCCTAGCGGAAGGAGCGGGGGGCTACGAGCAGTACTTC. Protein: CASSLAEGAGGYEQYF.

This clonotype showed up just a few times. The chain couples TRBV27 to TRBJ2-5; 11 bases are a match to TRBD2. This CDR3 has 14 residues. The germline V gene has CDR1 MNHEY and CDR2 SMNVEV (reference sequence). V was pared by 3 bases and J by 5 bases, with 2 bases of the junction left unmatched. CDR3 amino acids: CASSLVAGGETQYF. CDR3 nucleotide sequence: TGTGCCAGCAGTTTGGTAGCGGGAGGGGAGACCCAGTACTTC.

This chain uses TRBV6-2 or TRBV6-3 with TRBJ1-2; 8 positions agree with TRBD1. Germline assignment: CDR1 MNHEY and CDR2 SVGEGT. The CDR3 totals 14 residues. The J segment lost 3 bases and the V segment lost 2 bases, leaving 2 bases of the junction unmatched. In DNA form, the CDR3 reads TGTGCCAGCAGTTACGACAGGGGCTACTATGGCTACACCTTC. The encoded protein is CASSYDRGYYGYTF.

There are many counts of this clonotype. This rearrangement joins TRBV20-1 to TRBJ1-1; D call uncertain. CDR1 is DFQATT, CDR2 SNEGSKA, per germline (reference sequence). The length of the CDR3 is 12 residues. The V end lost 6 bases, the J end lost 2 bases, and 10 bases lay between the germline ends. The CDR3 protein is CSAREGNTEAFF. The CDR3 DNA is TGCAGTGCCCGGGAGGGTAACACTGAAGCTTTCTTT.

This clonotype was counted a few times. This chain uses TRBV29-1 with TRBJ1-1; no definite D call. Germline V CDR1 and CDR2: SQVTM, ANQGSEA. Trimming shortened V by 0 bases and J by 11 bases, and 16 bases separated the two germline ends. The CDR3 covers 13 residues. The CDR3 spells CSVEDPSPGIAFF. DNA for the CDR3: TGCAGCGTTGAAGACCCCTCCCCCGGGATTGCTTTCTTT.

CDR3 residues: CSPRRGGPYEQYF. The CDR3 DNA reads as TGCAGTCCACGCAGGGGAGGCCCCTACGAGCAGTACTTC. The chain employs TRBV20-1 and TRBJ2-7, with D perhaps assigned TRBD1 or TRBD2 (6 bases each). CDR3 length: 13 residues. V gave up 8 bases and J gave up 2 bases, with 16 bases separating them. Germline-derived CDR1 and CDR2 are DFQATT and SNEGSKA (reference sequence).

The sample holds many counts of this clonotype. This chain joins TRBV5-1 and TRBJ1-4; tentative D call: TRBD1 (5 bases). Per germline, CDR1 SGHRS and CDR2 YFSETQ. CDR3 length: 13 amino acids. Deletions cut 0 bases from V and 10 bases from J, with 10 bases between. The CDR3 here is CASSLEGDSKLFF. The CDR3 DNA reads TGCGCCAGCAGCTTGGAAGGGGACTCAAAACTGTTTTTT.

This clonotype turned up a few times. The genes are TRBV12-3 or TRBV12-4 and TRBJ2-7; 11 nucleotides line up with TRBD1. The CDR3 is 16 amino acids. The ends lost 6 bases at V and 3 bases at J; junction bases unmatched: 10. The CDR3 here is CASSRNQGQGVYEQYF. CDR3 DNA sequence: TGTGCCAGCAGCCGGAACCAGGGACAGGGGGTCTACGAGCAGTACTTC.

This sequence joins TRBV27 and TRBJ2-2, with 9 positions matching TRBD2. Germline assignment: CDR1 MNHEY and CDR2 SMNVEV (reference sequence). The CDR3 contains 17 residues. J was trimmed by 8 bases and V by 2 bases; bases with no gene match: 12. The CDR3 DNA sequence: TGTGCCAGCAGTTTAGGACTAGCGATAGGGAGGGTAGGGGAGCTGTTTTTT. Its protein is CASSLGLAIGRVGELFF.

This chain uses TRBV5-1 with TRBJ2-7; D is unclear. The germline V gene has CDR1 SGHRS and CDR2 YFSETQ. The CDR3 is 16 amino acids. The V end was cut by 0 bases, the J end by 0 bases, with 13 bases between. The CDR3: CASSLVAGPSSYEQYF. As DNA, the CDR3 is TGCGCCAGCAGCTTGGTCGCTGGCCCCAGCTCCTACGAGCAGTACTTC.

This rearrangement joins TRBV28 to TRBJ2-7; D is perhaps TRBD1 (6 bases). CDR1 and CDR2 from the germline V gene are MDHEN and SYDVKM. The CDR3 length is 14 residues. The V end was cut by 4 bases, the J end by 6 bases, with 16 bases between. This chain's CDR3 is CASSSAGAVSEQYF. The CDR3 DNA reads TGTGCCAGCAGTTCTGCAGGGGCAGTCAGCGAGCAGTACTTC.

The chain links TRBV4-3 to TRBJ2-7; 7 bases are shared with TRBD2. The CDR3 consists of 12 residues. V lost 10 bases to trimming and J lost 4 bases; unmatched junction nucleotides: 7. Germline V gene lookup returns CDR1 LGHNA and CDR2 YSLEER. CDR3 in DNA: TGCGCCATCGATAGCGGGTATTACGAGCAGTACTTC. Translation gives CAIDSGYYEQYF.